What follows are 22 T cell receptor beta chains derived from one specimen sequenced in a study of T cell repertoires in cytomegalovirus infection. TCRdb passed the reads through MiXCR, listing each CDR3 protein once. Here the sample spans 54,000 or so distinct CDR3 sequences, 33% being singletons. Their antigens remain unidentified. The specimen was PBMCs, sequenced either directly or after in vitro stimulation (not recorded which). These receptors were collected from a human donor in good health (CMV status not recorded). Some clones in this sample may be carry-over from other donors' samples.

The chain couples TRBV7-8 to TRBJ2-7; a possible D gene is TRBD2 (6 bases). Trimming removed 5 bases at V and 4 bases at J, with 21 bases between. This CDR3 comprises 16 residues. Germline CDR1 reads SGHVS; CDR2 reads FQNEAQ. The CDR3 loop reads CASSVRWDGSGYEQYF. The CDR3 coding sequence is TGTGCCAGCAGCGTTCGCTGGGACGGGAGCGGGTACGAGCAGTACTTC.

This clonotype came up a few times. As DNA, the CDR3 is TGTGCCAGCAGCCCTCGGACAGTTTTCAATGAGCAGTTCTTC. Translating it yields CASSPRTVFNEQFF. The chain couples TRBV9 to TRBJ2-1; D is possibly TRBD1 (6 bases). V was shortened by 4 bases and J by 6 bases, with 14 bases between the two germline ends. The CDR3 has 14 residues. The V gene's germline CDR1 is SGDLS and CDR2 YYNGEE.

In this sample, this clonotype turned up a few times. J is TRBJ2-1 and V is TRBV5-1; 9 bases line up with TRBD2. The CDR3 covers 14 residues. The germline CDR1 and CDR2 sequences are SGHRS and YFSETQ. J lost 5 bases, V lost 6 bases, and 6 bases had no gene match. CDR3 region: CASMVLAGDNEQFF. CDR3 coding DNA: TGCGCCAGCATGGTACTAGCGGGTGACAATGAGCAGTTCTTC.

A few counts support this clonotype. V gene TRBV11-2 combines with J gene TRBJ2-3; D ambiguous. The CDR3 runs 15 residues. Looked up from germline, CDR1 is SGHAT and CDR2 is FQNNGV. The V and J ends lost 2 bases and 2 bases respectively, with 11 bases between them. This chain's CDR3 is CASSLRFGLTDTQYF. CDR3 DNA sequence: TGTGCCAGCAGCTTACGGTTTGGCCTCACAGATACGCAGTATTTT.

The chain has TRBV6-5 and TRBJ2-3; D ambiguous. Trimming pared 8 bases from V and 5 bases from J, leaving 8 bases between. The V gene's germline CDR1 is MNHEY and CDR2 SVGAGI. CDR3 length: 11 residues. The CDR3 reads CASGRGDTQYF. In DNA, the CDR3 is TGTGCCAGCGGGCGAGGAGATACGCAGTATTTT.

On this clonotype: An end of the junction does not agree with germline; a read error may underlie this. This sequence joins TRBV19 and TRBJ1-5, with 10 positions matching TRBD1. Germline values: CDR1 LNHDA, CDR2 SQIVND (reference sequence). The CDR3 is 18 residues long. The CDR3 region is CANSIRDRGIFSNQPQHF. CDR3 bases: TGTGCCAATAGTATCCGGGACAGGGGTATTTTTAGCAATCAGCCCCAGCATTTT.

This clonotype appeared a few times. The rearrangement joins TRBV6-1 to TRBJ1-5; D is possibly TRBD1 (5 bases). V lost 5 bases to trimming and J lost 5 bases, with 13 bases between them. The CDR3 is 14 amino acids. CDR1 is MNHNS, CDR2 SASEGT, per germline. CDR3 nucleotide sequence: TGTGCCAGCAGTCGGAAACGGGGGGATCAGCCCCAGCATTTT. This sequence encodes CASSRKRGDQPQHF.

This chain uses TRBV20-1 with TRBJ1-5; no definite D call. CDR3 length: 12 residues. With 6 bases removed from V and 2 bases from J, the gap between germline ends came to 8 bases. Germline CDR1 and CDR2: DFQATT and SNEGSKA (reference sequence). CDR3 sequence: CSAGLGNQPQHF. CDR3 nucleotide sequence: TGCAGTGCGGGATTGGGCAATCAGCCCCAGCATTTT.

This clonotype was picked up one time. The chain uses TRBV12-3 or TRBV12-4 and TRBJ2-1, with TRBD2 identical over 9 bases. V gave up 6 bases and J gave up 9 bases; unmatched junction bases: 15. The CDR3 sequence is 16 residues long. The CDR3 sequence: CASSPLAGMGGGEQFF. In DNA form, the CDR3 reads TGTGCCAGCAGCCCTCTAGCGGGGATGGGTGGTGGTGAGCAGTTCTTC.

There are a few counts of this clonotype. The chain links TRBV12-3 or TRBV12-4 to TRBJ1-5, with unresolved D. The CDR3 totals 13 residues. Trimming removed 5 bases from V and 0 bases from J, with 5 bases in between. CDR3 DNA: TGTGCCAGCAGTCGGGGTAGCAATCAGCCCCAGCATTTT. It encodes CASSRGSNQPQHF.

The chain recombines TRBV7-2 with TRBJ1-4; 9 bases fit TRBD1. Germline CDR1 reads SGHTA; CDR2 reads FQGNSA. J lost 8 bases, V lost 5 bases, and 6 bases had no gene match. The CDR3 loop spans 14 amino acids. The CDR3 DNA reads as TGTGCCAGCAGCCCGGGACAGGGTAACGAAAAACTGTTTTTT. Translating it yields CASSPGQGNEKLFF.

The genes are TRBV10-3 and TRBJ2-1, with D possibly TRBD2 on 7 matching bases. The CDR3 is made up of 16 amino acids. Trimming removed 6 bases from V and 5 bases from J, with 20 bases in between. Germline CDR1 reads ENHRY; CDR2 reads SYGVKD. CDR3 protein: CAISDPPGGLNNEQFF. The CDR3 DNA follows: TGTGCCATCAGCGACCCACCGGGGGGCCTCAACAATGAGCAGTTCTTC.

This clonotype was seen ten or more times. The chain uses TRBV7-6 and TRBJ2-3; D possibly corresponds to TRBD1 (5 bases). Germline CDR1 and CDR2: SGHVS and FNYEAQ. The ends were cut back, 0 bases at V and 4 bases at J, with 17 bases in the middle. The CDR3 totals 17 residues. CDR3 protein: CASSLAMAGRRADTQYF. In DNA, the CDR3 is TGTGCCAGCAGCTTAGCGATGGCAGGGCGGCGTGCAGATACGCAGTATTTT.

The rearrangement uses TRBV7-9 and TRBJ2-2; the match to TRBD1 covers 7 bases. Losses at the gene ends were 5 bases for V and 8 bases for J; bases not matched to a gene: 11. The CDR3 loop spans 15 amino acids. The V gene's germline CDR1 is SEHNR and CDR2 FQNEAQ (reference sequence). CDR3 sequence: CASSTVTGRAGELFF. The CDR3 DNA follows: TGTGCCAGCAGCACTGTGACAGGGAGAGCTGGGGAGCTGTTTTTT.

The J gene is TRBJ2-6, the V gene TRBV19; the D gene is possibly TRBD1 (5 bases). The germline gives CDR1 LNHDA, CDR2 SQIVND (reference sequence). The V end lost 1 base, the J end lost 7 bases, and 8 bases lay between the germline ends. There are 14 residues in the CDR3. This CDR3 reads CASSIVGVANVLTF. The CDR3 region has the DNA TGTGCCAGTAGTATAGTAGGGGTCGCCAACGTCCTGACTTTC.

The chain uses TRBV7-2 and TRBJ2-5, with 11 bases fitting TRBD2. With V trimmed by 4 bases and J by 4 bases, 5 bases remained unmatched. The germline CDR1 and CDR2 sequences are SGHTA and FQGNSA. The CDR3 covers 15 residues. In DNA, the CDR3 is TGTGCCAGCAGCTCCTTCACTAGCGGGAGAGAGACCCAGTACTTC. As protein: CASSSFTSGRETQYF.

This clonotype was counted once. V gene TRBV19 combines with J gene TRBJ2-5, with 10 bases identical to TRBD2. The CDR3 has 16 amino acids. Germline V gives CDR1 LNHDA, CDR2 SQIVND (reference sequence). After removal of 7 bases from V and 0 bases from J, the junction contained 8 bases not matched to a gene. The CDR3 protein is CASNSGRAGYQETQYF. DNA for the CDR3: TGTGCCAGTAACAGCGGGAGGGCCGGGTACCAAGAGACCCAGTACTTC.

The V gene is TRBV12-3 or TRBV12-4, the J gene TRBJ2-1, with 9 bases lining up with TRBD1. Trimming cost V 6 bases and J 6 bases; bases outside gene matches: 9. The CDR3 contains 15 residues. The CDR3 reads CASRPTGGQGNEQFF. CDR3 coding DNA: TGTGCCAGCAGGCCAACAGGGGGCCAGGGCAATGAGCAGTTCTTC.

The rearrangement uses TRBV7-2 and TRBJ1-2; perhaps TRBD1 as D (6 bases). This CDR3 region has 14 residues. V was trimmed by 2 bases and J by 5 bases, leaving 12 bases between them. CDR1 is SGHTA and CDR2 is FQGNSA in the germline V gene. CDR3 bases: TGTGCCAGCAGCTTACGGGGGGCGGGGTATGGCTACACCTTC. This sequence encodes CASSLRGAGYGYTF.

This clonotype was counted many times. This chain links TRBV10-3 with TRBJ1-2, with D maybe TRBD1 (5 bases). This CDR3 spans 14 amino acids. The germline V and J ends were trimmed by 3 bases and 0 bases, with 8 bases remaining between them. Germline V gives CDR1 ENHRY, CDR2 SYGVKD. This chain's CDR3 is CAISDGASNYGYTF. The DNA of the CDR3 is TGTGCCATCAGTGATGGGGCATCTAACTATGGCTACACCTTC.

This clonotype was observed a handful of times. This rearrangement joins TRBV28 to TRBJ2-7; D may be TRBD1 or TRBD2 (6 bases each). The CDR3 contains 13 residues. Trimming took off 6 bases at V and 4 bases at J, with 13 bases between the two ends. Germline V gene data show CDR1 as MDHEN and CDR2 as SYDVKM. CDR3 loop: CASRGGGRYEQYF. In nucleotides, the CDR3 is TGTGCCAGCAGAGGAGGGGGGAGGTACGAGCAGTACTTC.

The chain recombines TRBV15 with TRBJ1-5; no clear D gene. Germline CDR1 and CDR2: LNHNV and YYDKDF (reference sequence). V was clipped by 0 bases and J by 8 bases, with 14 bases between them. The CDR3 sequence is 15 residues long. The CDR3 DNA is TGTGCCACCAGCAGAGATTTCGCAGGCGGGGAGCCCCAGCATTTT. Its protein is CATSRDFAGGEPQHF.